The 9 T cell receptor beta chains listed next were all sequenced from one sample in a study of T cells after posttransplantation cyclophosphamide. Only in-frame clones appear in the TCRdb table, and some are missing; sequencing was by immunoSEQ multiplex PCR. The table includes approximately 2,000 clones, around two thirds detected once. Cyclophosphamide on days +3 and +4 followed busulfan-fludarabine conditioning and a marrow graft. The source material was PBMCs, sampled after allogeneic stem cell transplant with posttransplant cyclophosphamide. All receptors come from a male patient aged 60 to 75 who received an allogeneic stem cell transplant from a related donor and was CMV-positive. Some T cells may trace back to the graft donor.

This clone was observed once. This chain links TRBV5-1 with TRBJ2-7, with 10 bases lining up with TRBD2. The CDR3 covers 15 residues. J was trimmed by 2 bases and V by 4 bases; bases with no gene match: 6. Germline-derived CDR1 and CDR2 are SGHRS and YFSETQ. CDR3 in DNA: TGCGCCAGCAGCCCAGGACTAGCGGAACCCTACGAGCAGTACTTC. Amino acids: CASSPGLAEPYEQYF.

The chain is built from TRBV6-5 and TRBJ1-2, with D maybe TRBD1 (6 bases). With 7 bases removed from V and 4 bases from J, the gap between germline ends came to 13 bases. The CDR3 totals 13 residues. From germline, CDR1 is MNHEY and CDR2 SVGAGI. CDR3 protein: CASTPGGGYGYTF. The CDR3 DNA is TGTGCCAGCACCCCTGGGGGCGGCTATGGCTACACCTTC.

V is TRBV4-2 and J is TRBJ2-1, with 13 bases identical to TRBD2. Germline CDR1 LGHNA, CDR2 YNFKEQ. V was pared by 4 bases and J by 5 bases, with 5 bases of the junction left unmatched. This CDR3 has 16 residues. CDR3 loop: CASSLTGLAGHNEQFF. The CDR3 nucleotides read TGTGCCAGCAGCCTCACGGGACTAGCGGGACACAATGAGCAGTTCTTC.

V is TRBV20-1 and J is TRBJ2-1, with TRBD2 matching 10 bases. V shed 2 bases and J 14 bases; nucleotides not matched to a gene: 3. Germline CDR1 and CDR2: DFQATT and SNEGSKA (reference sequence). This CDR3 has 11 residues. The DNA for the CDR3 is TGCAGTGCTAGACTAGCGGGGGCGGAGTTCTTC. Residues: CSARLAGAEFF.

The V call is TRBV18, the J call TRBJ1-5; weak D call: TRBD1 (5 bases). V was pared by 3 bases and J by 5 bases, with 20 bases between. The CDR3 runs 17 residues. CDR1 and CDR2 (germline): KGHSH, LQKENI. CDR3: CASSPTGGTSIDQPQHF. Here the CDR3 DNA reads TGTGCCAGCTCACCTACAGGCGGAACTTCGATAGATCAGCCCCAGCATTTT.

This sequence joins TRBV7-2 and TRBJ2-7; a weak D match, TRBD1 (5 bases). Germline CDR1 is SGHTA and CDR2 is FQGNSA. There are 14 residues in the CDR3. The V gene lost 5 bases and the J gene lost 3 bases, with 14 bases spanning the gap. The CDR3 protein is CASSPKLTGYEQYF. Here the CDR3 DNA reads TGTGCCAGCAGCCCTAAACTAACAGGCTACGAGCAGTACTTC.

On this clone: Germline is not matched at one junction end, which may reflect a read error. The sample carries other DNA sequences with the same CDR3. The chain is built from TRBV9 and TRBJ2-7; 9 bases line up with TRBD2. Germline CDR1 is SGDLS and CDR2 is YYNGEE. The CDR3 contains 12 residues. The CDR3 protein is CASERGAYEQYF. The CDR3 DNA is TGTGCCAGCGAGCGGGGGGCATACGAGCAATACTTC.

The chain joins TRBV4-1 to TRBJ1-2, with TRBD1 matching 7 bases. Trimming at V came to 3 bases and at J to 2 bases, leaving 3 bases not matched to a gene. CDR3 length: 14 amino acids. The V gene's germline CDR1 is MGHRA and CDR2 YSYEKL. The CDR3 region has the DNA TGCGCCAGCAGCCATCCGACAGGGAACTATGGCTACACCTTC. The encoded protein is CASSHPTGNYGYTF.

The V call is TRBV2, the J call TRBJ2-7; TRBD1 matches 7 bases. The CDR3 loop spans 14 amino acids. The germline CDR1 and CDR2 sequences are SNHLY and FYNNEI. J gave up 2 bases and V 4 bases, and 5 bases lay outside the gene matches. CDR3 residues: CASSGQGYTYEQYF. The CDR3 DNA reads TGTGCCAGCAGTGGACAGGGTTATACCTACGAGCAGTACTTC.